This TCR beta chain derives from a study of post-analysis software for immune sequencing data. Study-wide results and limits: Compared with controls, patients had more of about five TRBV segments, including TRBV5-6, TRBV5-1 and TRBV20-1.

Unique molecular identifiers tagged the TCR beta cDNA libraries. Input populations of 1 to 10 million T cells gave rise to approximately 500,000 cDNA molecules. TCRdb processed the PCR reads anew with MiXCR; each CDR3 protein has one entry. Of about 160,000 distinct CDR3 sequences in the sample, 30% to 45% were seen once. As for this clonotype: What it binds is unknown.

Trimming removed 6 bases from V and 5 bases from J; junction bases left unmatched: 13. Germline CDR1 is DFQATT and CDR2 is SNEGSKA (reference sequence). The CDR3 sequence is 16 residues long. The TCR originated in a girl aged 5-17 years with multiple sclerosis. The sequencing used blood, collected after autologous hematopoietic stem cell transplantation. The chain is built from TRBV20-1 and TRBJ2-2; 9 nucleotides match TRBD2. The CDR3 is CSAQITGTSPTGELFF. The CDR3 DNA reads TGCAGTGCCCAGATTACCGGGACTAGCCCGACCGGGGAGCTGTTTTTT.